These T cell receptor beta chains were read from a single sample in a study of human T cells and chemical hapten exposure. MiXCR was run by TCRdb on the RACE reads, yielding one entry per CDR3 protein. Of a few hundred thousand distinct CDR3 sequences in the sample, under 6.5% were seen once. This specimen was whole blood, taken in connection with sensitization to the hapten diphenylcyclopropenone (DPC). The origin of the receptors is a woman in her late teens or twenties with alopecia areata. Some clones in this sample may be carry-over from other donors' samples. The CDR3 runs from the conserved cysteine through the conserved F or W. A D gene is named only where the DNA matches it firmly. Size is stated for part of the rows, as once, few or many counts, or as a class when the clone is expanded.

D gene	clone size	V gene	J gene	CDR3 DNA	CDR3 protein
NA	NA	TRBV12-3/TRBV12-4	TRBJ2-2	TGTGCCAGCAGTTTACCCCGTTCGCAGTTTGCTCCCGGGGAGCTGTTTTTT	CASSLPRSQFAPGELFF
NA	once	TRBV5-1	TRBJ2-3	TGCGCCAGCAGCTTGGCCTGGGTCTCTCCCGCCACAGATACGCAGTATTTT	CASSLAWVSPATDTQYF
NA	few	TRBV2	TRBJ2-2	TGTGCCAGCATGAAGGACTTTCTTACCGGGGAGCTGTTTTTT	CASMKDFLTGELFF
NA	few	TRBV6-1	TRBJ2-7	TGTGCCAGCTTCATCCTCGGGGAGCAGTACTTC	CASFILGEQYF
NA	few	TRBV21-1	TRBJ2-7	TGTGCCAGCAGCCCAATTGGGCACGAGCAGTACTTC	CASSPIGHEQYF
NA	many	TRBV9	TRBJ2-6	TGTGCCAGCAGCGTTGACGACCTCTCTGGGGCCAACGTCCTGACTTTC	CASSVDDLSGANVLTF
NA	NA	TRBV9	TRBJ2-3	TGTGCCAGCAGCGTAGACGTCGCCCCGCGTCAGGCGCAGTATTTT	CASSVDVAPRQAQYF
TRBD2	NA	TRBV7-9	TRBJ2-1	TGTGCCAGCAGCCCGAGACTAGCACCCAATGAGCAGTTCTTC	CASSPRLAPNEQFF
NA	many	TRBV5-1	TRBJ1-6	TGCGCCAGCAGCTTCGACCATAATTCACCCCTCCACTTT	CASSFDHNSPLHF
NA	many	TRBV28	TRBJ2-6	TGTGCCAGCAGTTTGTTGGTATCTGGGGCCAACGTCCTGACTTTC	CASSLLVSGANVLTF
TRBD1	many	TRBV7-9	TRBJ1-5	TGTGCCAGCAGCTTACTAGGGACAGGGCCCAATCAGCCCCAGCATTTT	CASSLLGTGPNQPQHF
TRBD1	many	TRBV2	TRBJ1-5	TGTGCCAGCAGTGAGGAGTGGACAGGGGGGCAGCCCCAGCATTTT	CASSEEWTGGQPQHF
TRBD2	many	TRBV7-2	TRBJ2-5	TGTGCCAGCAGCTTAGCCGGGGGGGGAGAGACCCAGTACTTC	CASSLAGGGETQYF
NA	NA	TRBV7-2	TRBJ1-2	TGTGCCAGCAGCCCAGGGAGTGTATATGGCTACACCTTC	CASSPGSVYGYTF
NA	NA	TRBV29-1	TRBJ2-7	TGCAGCGTGGTGGGACTTGCCTCCTACGAGCAGTACTTC	CSVVGLASYEQYF
NA	many	TRBV4-3	TRBJ2-3	TGCGCCAGCAGCCAAGATAATTCGGCCGGAGATACGCAGTATTTT	CASSQDNSAGDTQYF
NA	NA	TRBV11-3	TRBJ2-1	TGTGCCAGCAGTTTACCCCAGGGATCGGATGAGCAGTTCTTC	CASSLPQGSDEQFF
NA	few	TRBV28	TRBJ1-2	TGTGCCAGCAGTTTTAATAGCCAGGAACTCTTCTATGGCTACACCTTC	CASSFNSQELFYGYTF
NA	many	TRBV7-8	TRBJ1-1	TGTGCCAGCAGGCAAACGAGGTGGCCTCTGAACACTGAAGCTTTCTTT	CASRQTRWPLNTEAFF
NA	few	TRBV10-3	TRBJ2-3	TGTGCCACCCGGGACTTAAGCACAGATACGCAGTATTTT	CATRDLSTDTQYF
TRBD2	NA	TRBV6-6	TRBJ2-1	TGTGCCAGCAGTCCCCGATCGGGGGGAAGCTCCTACAATGAGCAGTTCTTC	CASSPRSGGSSYNEQFF
TRBD1	NA	TRBV27	TRBJ1-5	TGTGCCAGCAGTTCGGGACAGGGTTTCCATTTT	CASSSGQGFHF